These T cell receptor beta chains were read from a single sample in a study of T-cell memory formation after mild COVID-19. TCRdb redid the calling of the 5' RACE reads with MiXCR, one entry per CDR3 protein. Here the sample spans roughly 320,000 distinct CDR3 sequences, around 30% being singletons. Sequenced material: PBMCs or a T cell subset sorted from them (not recorded which). The receptors were sampled from an adult woman who had mild COVID-19 (a few samples of this study predate the infection). Cell type and time point are not known. Each CDR3 is given with its conserved first and last residue. Fields, in order: clone size, V gene, D gene, J gene, CDR3 protein, CDR3 DNA. The D gene is left open where the match is weak. Clone size is shown for a subset of rows, as once, few, many or a class of expanded clone.

few	TRBV12-3/TRBV12-4	.	TRBJ2-2	CASSIPGPTNTGELFF	TGTGCCAGCAGTATCCCAGGCCCCACGAACACCGGGGAGCTGTTTTTT
.	TRBV6-5	.	TRBJ1-1	CASSYSNRAVAFF	TGTGCCAGCAGTTACTCCAACAGGGCAGTAGCTTTTTTT
many	TRBV7-9	.	TRBJ2-3	CASSPSTRSTDTQYF	TGTGCCAGCAGCCCCTCTACGCGTAGCACAGATACGCAGTATTTT
.	TRBV6-6	.	TRBJ2-7	CASSASYSSTAYEQYF	TGTGCCAGCAGTGCTAGTTACTCAAGCACAGCCTACGAGCAGTACTTC
.	TRBV6-5	.	TRBJ1-1	CASSYSVTHSTEAFF	TGTGCCAGCAGTTACTCAGTAACGCACTCCACTGAAGCTTTCTTT
few	TRBV5-5	.	TRBJ1-5	CASSLGKRDQPQHF	TGTGCCAGCAGCTTGGGGAAGAGGGATCAGCCCCAGCATTTT
few	TRBV20-1	.	TRBJ2-1	CGSRGHLANEQFF	TGCGGTTCCCGAGGCCACTTGGCCAATGAGCAGTTCTTC
.	TRBV29-1	TRBD2	TRBJ2-1	CSVGLAGGVNEQFF	TGCAGCGTTGGGCTAGCGGGAGGCGTCAATGAGCAGTTCTTC
.	TRBV7-3	.	TRBJ1-2	CASSLKAGTGPGGGYTF	TGTGCCAGCAGCTTGAAAGCCGGGACCGGCCCAGGCGGAGGCTACACCTTC
.	TRBV7-9	.	TRBJ1-2	CASSFGQYGYTF	TGTGCCAGCAGCTTTGGGCAGTATGGCTACACCTTC
few	TRBV6-2/TRBV6-3	.	TRBJ2-6	CASFKGVKVSSTGANVLTF	TGTGCCAGCTTTAAGGGGGTGAAGGTATCGTCCACCGGGGCCAACGTCCTGACTTTC
.	TRBV6-2/TRBV6-3	.	TRBJ2-5	CASSSGRVLSSGPPETQYF	TGTGCCAGCAGTTCCGGTCGCGTACTTTCATCAGGGCCCCCGGAGACCCAGTACTTC
.	TRBV5-1	.	TRBJ2-7	CASSLDRVDEQYF	TGCGCCAGCAGCTTGGACAGGGTCGACGAGCAGTACTTC
few	TRBV12-3/TRBV12-4	.	TRBJ2-7	CASSFGRSSYEQYF	TGTGCCAGCAGTTTTGGAAGGAGCTCCTACGAGCAGTACTTC
.	TRBV2	.	TRBJ2-1	CASSEAGGSEQFF	TGTGCCAGCAGTGAAGCGGGGGGCTCTGAGCAGTTCTTC
few	TRBV30	TRBD1	TRBJ1-6	CAWRVGQGFPLHF	TGTGCCTGGAGAGTGGGACAGGGTTTTCCCCTCCACTTT
.	TRBV5-1	TRBD1	TRBJ2-1	CASSLGDRAYNEQFF	TGCGCCAGCAGCTTGGGGGACAGGGCCTACAATGAGCAGTTCTTC
.	TRBV5-1	.	TRBJ1-4	CASSLAWGAANEKLFF	TGCGCCAGCAGCTTGGCCTGGGGCGCTGCTAATGAAAAACTGTTTTTT
once	TRBV3-1	.	TRBJ2-7	CASSQEGPNEQYF	TGTGCCAGCAGCCAAGAGGGGCCGAACGAGCAGTACTTC
once	TRBV6-6	.	TRBJ1-1	CASRFRGDAEAFF	TGTGCCAGCAGATTTAGGGGTGACGCTGAAGCTTTCTTT
few	TRBV7-3	.	TRBJ2-7	CASSRWGGSAPSEQYF	TGTGCCAGCAGCCGCTGGGGTGGTAGCGCGCCCAGCGAGCAGTACTTC
.	TRBV7-3	.	TRBJ2-1	CASSPRQVSYNEQFF	TGTGCCAGCAGCCCGAGACAGGTCTCCTACAATGAGCAGTTCTTC
few	TRBV11-2	TRBD1	TRBJ2-7	CASSLRWTGTYEQYF	TGTGCCAGCAGCTTAAGATGGACAGGAACCTACGAGCAGTACTTC
.	TRBV27	TRBD1	TRBJ2-5	CASSRGQGLETQYF	TGTGCCAGCAGTAGAGGACAGGGGTTGGAGACCCAGTACTTC
.	TRBV20-1	TRBD2	TRBJ2-3	CSATPGTSGDTSTDTQYF	TGCAGTGCTACCCCCGGGACTAGCGGAGACACTAGCACAGATACGCAGTATTTT
few	TRBV5-1	.	TRBJ2-5	CASSELVNGETQYF	TGCGCCAGCAGCGAGCTAGTCAACGGGGAGACCCAGTACTTC
.	TRBV12-3/TRBV12-4	.	TRBJ1-5	CASSYRPISGRQPQHF	TGTGCCAGCAGCTACCGGCCTATATCGGGGCGGCAGCCCCAGCATTTT
.	TRBV30	TRBD2	TRBJ2-1	CAWSVGLATPEQFF	TGTGCCTGGAGTGTCGGACTAGCGACTCCTGAGCAGTTCTTC
many	TRBV15	.	TRBJ2-2	CATSRDRGTGELFF	TGTGCCACCAGCAGAGATCGGGGCACCGGGGAGCTGTTTTTT
.	TRBV12-3/TRBV12-4	.	TRBJ2-1	CASSADYNEQFF	TGTGCCAGCAGCGCCGACTACAATGAGCAGTTCTTC
few	TRBV5-1	.	TRBJ1-1	CASSAGLRNTEAFF	TGCGCCAGCAGCGCCGGGCTTCGGAACACTGAAGCTTTCTTT
.	TRBV4-3	TRBD1	TRBJ2-7	CASSRRGQGTHEQYF	TGCGCCAGCAGCCGCAGGGGACAGGGTACCCACGAGCAGTACTTC
few	TRBV7-9	.	TRBJ2-3	CASPRGGTDTQYF	TGTGCCAGCCCTAGGGGAGGCACAGATACGCAGTATTTT
.	TRBV6-5	.	TRBJ2-1	CASSYLPGTRYNEQFF	TGTGCCAGCAGTTACCTTCCCGGGACAAGATACAATGAGCAGTTCTTC
few	TRBV24-1	TRBD1	TRBJ2-7	CATSSTGGDPYEQYF	TGTGCCACCAGCAGTACAGGGGGCGACCCCTACGAGCAGTACTTC
.	TRBV4-1	.	TRBJ2-1	CASSQVRNGYNEQFF	TGCGCCAGCAGCCAAGTCCGAAACGGTTACAATGAGCAGTTCTTC
few	TRBV3-1	.	TRBJ2-7	CASSQDNGYYEQYF	TGTGCCAGCAGCCAAGACAACGGCTACTACGAGCAGTACTTC
.	TRBV7-6	TRBD2	TRBJ2-2	CASSSLAENTGELFF	TGTGCCAGCAGCTCCCTAGCGGAAAACACCGGGGAGCTGTTTTTT
few	TRBV7-9	.	TRBJ2-7	CASTPLGASYEQYF	TGTGCCAGCACCCCCTTGGGGGCCTCCTACGAGCAGTACTTC
few	TRBV4-3	TRBD2	TRBJ2-1	CASSRSRTSVREQFF	TGCGCCAGCAGCCGCTCGCGGACTAGCGTGCGCGAGCAGTTCTTC
.	TRBV12-3/TRBV12-4	TRBD1	TRBJ1-2	CASSRGQGVYGYTF	TGTGCCAGCAGCCGAGGACAGGGGGTCTATGGCTACACCTTC
.	TRBV5-5	.	TRBJ2-7	CASSLVVSRYEQYF	TGTGCCAGCAGCTTGGTTGTTAGCAGATACGAGCAGTACTTC
few	TRBV10-2	.	TRBJ2-3	CASSERMSSTDTQYF	TGCGCCAGCAGTGAGCGAATGTCTAGCACAGATACGCAGTATTTT
.	TRBV7-9	.	TRBJ2-6	CASSLIPLLFSGANVLTF	TGTGCCAGCAGCCTCATCCCCCTACTTTTCTCTGGGGCCAACGTCCTGACTTTC
few	TRBV15	TRBD1	TRBJ2-7	CATSRDRGAGEQYF	TGTGCCACCAGCAGGGACAGGGGGGCAGGGGAGCAGTACTTC
.	TRBV29-1	.	TRBJ2-7	CSAGGHSFYEQYF	TGCAGCGCTGGGGGACATTCGTTCTACGAGCAGTACTTC
few	TRBV9	TRBD2	TRBJ2-5	CASSGTSGGVGETQYF	TGTGCCAGCAGCGGAACCAGCGGGGGAGTAGGAGAGACCCAGTACTTC
.	TRBV28	.	TRBJ1-6	CASSLWLAVGNSPLHF	TGTGCCAGCAGTTTATGGTTGGCGGTGGGTAATTCACCCCTCCACTTT
.	TRBV7-9	.	TRBJ1-4	CASSPPERALDILFF	TGTGCCAGCAGTCCTCCGGAGAGGGCTTTGGATATTCTGTTTTTT
.	TRBV12-3/TRBV12-4	TRBD1	TRBJ1-1	CASTLGRQGGEAFF	TGTGCCAGCACCCTAGGGAGGCAGGGGGGGGAGGCTTTCTTT
.	TRBV30	.	TRBJ1-1	CAWSVGTGNTEAFF	TGTGCCTGGAGTGTAGGAACAGGGAACACTGAAGCTTTCTTT
.	TRBV15	.	TRBJ2-7	CATSSPEAYYEQYF	TGTGCCACCAGCAGCCCCGAGGCCTACTACGAGCAGTACTTC
.	TRBV3-1	.	TRBJ2-3	CASSQETGPYTQYF	TGTGCCAGCAGCCAAGAAACAGGGCCGTATACGCAGTATTTT
.	TRBV3-1	.	TRBJ2-1	CASSQRHRHEQFF	TGTGCCAGCAGCCAGAGGCACCGGCATGAGCAGTTCTTC
.	TRBV2	TRBD1	TRBJ2-7	CASSREYRGTYEQYF	TGTGCCAGCAGCCGCGAATACAGGGGTACCTACGAGCAGTACTTC